This T cell receptor (beta chain) is drawn from a study of cytomegalovirus exposure and HLA in healthy donors. The study's findings and limits: Researchers reported that a few CMV-associated chains were confirmed in vitro as CMV antigen-specific. The dataset shows that most TCR sequences were rare, while some public TCRs occurred in many donors.

The ends were cut back, 1 base at V and 0 bases at J, with 7 bases in the middle. The CDR3 loop spans 14 amino acids. CDR1 and CDR2 from the germline V gene are SGHNT and YYREEE (reference sequence). Comments on this clone: Its matching antigen is unknown.

Primers: 60 Vbeta forward and 13 Jbeta reverse. Method: immunoSEQ multiplex PCR; TCRdb's copy keeps in-frame clones and lacks some. The sample has fewer than 200,000 clones, roughly 80% seen once. The TCR originated in a girl aged 2-10 years in good health and CMV-seropositive. The sequencing sample was made of PBMCs. V is TRBV5-4 and J is TRBJ1-1; no clear D gene. The CDR3, as DNA: TGTGCCAGCAGCTTGACGCGAATGAACACTGAAGCTTTCTTT. It encodes CASSLTRMNTEAFF.